A single sample is the source of the 4 T cell receptor beta chains below, sequenced in a study of blood T cell repertoires in COVID-19. TCRdb keeps only in-frame clones here, not all; method: immunoSEQ multiplex PCR. The sample shows roughly 200,000 clones, over 75% of them seen only once. The specimen was peripheral blood. The receptors derive from a woman at least 80 years old with acute or convalescent COVID-19.

The V and J genes are TRBV15 and TRBJ2-1, with 10 bases that match TRBD1. The CDR3 is 18 amino acids. After removal of 3 bases from V and 5 bases from J, the junction contained 13 bases not matched to a gene. Germline V gene data show CDR1 as LNHNV and CDR2 as YYDKDF (reference sequence). CDR3 region: CATSSFVPGQGGNNEQFF. The CDR3 region has the DNA TGTGCCACCAGCAGTTTTGTGCCAGGACAGGGGGGTAACAATGAGCAGTTCTTC.

The chain combines TRBV11-2 with TRBJ1-1; TRBD1 agrees at 9 bases. The V segment lost 4 bases and the J segment 0 bases; nucleotides outside the gene matches: 3. Germline V gene sequence: CDR1 SGHAT, CDR2 FQNNGV. The CDR3 is 15 residues long. The CDR3 DNA sequence: TGTGCCAGCAGCTGGGGGACAGGGATGAACACTGAAGCTTTCTTT. It yields the protein CASSWGTGMNTEAFF. Together with reference TRBV11-2 and TRBJ1-1, the CDR3 gives the full variable domain: EAGVAQSPRYKIIEKRQSVAFWCNPISGHATLYWYQQILGQGPKLLIQFQNNGVVDDSQLPKDRFSAERLKGVDSTLKIQPAKLEDSAVYLCASSWGTGMNTEAFFGQGTRLTVV.

A single count supports this clone. The chain links TRBV2 to TRBJ2-5; TRBD2 is a possible D gene (6 bases). CDR3 length: 12 residues. Trimming removed 6 bases from V and 4 bases from J, with 9 bases in between. Germline V gives CDR1 SNHLY, CDR2 FYNNEI. In nucleotides, the CDR3 is TGTGCCAGCAGGGGGGACTTAGAGACCCAGTACTTC. It is translated as CASRGDLETQYF. The full variable domain, its missing parts supplied by reference TRBV2 and TRBJ2-5, is EPEVTQTPSHQVTQMGQEVILRCVPISNHLYFYWYRQILGQKVEFLVSFYNNEISEKSEIFDDQFSVERPDGSNFTLKIRSTKLEDSAMYFCASRGDLETQYFGPGTRLLVL.

This clone was observed once. The J gene is TRBJ2-7, the V gene TRBV5-1; a weak D match, TRBD1 (6 bases). Per germline, CDR1 SGHRS and CDR2 YFSETQ. Trimming removed 1 base from V and 5 bases from J, with 25 bases in between. CDR3 size: 18 residues. The CDR3 is CASSLHPRRQVLGDEQYF. Written as DNA, the CDR3 is TGCGCCAGCAGCTTGCATCCGCGCCGACAGGTACTAGGGGACGAGCAGTACTTC.